These T cell receptor beta chains were read from a single sample in a study. MiXCR, run by TCRdb on the 5' RACE reads, gives a single entry per CDR3 protein. Counted here are about 60,000 distinct CDR3 sequences, about 31% occurring once; the ten biggest clones make up roughly 2.5%. The sequencing sample was made of tumor-infiltrating naive CD4+ T cells sorted from the breast tumor. These TCRs come from a female donor with breast cancer. Each CDR3 is given with its conserved first and last residue. The D gene is left open where the match is weak. The size entry is marked missing in some rows and otherwise reads once, few, many or a size class.

abundance | d_gene | len | j_gene | v_gene | CDR3aa | CDR3nt
few | TRBD2 | 15 | TRBJ2-7 | TRBV20-1 | CSARGNSGKAYEQYF | TGCAGTGCTAGAGGGAATAGCGGGAAGGCCTACGAGCAGTACTTC
many | TRBD1 | 18 | TRBJ1-1 | TRBV7-9 | CASSPPRTGGLVNTEAFF | TGTGCCAGCAGCCCCCCCCGCACAGGGGGCTTAGTGAACACTGAAGCTTTCTTT
- | - | 13 | TRBJ1-6 | TRBV14 | CASSQRDRAPLHF | TGTGCCAGCAGCCAACGCGACCGGGCACCCCTCCACTTT
- | - | 16 | TRBJ2-5 | TRBV11-2 | CASSLDALGPGETQCF | TGTGCCAGCAGCTTAGACGCTCTTGGTCCGGGGGAGACCCAGTGCTTC
few | TRBD1 | 15 | TRBJ1-5 | TRBV15 | CATSTGQGAGEPQHF | TGTGCCACCAGCACCGGACAGGGGGCCGGGGAGCCCCAGCATTTT
many | - | 15 | TRBJ2-3 | TRBV20-1 | CSAPTRLTGADTQYF | TGCAGTGCTCCGACTCGGTTGACTGGGGCAGATACGCAGTATTTT
few | TRBD1 | 17 | TRBJ2-1 | TRBV5-1 | CASSLGRQGTILGEQFF | TGCGCCAGCAGCTTGGGGCGACAGGGGACAATCCTTGGTGAGCAGTTCTTC
- | - | 13 | TRBJ2-7 | TRBV20-1 | CSAPRGVTYEQYF | TGCAGTGCTCCCCGAGGGGTCACCTACGAGCAGTACTTC
once | - | 12 | TRBJ2-3 | TRBV6-2/TRBV6-3 | CASSPVDDTQYF | TGTGCCAGCAGCCCAGTAGACGATACGCAGTATTTT
medium-sized | TRBD1 | 15 | TRBJ2-4 | TRBV28 | CASSLGQVAKNIQYF | TGTGCCAGCAGTTTGGGACAGGTAGCCAAAAACATTCAGTACTTC
many | - | 15 | TRBJ2-5 | TRBV4-3 | CASSQGAGKQETQYF | TGCGCCAGCAGCCAAGGAGCAGGGAAGCAAGAGACCCAGTACTTC
- | TRBD2 | 16 | TRBJ2-3 | TRBV12-3/TRBV12-4 | CASSGIAGGWTDTQYF | TGTGCCAGCAGTGGCATAGCGGGAGGATGGACAGATACGCAGTATTTT
- | - | 13 | TRBJ2-5 | TRBV7-2 | CASSRGQTKTHYF | TGTGCCAGCAGCAGGGGTCAGACGAAGACCCATTACTTC
- | - | 14 | TRBJ2-2 | TRBV7-2 | CASSPRRGGGELFF | TGTGCCAGCAGCCCCCGGCGGGGAGGCGGGGAGCTGTTTTTT
few | - | 13 | TRBJ2-3 | TRBV7-2 | CASSLWTTDTQYF | TGTGCCAGCAGCCTATGGACCACAGATACGCAGTATTTT
- | TRBD2 | 17 | TRBJ2-5 | TRBV7-2 | CASSLTSGGSGQETQYF | TGTGCCAGCAGCTTGACTAGCGGGGGGAGTGGTCAAGAGACCCAGTACTTC
- | TRBD1 | 17 | TRBJ1-3 | TRBV7-9 | CASSLLRTGESGNTIYF | TGTGCCAGCAGCTTACTGCGGACAGGGGAGTCTGGAAACACCATATATTTT
- | - | 15 | TRBJ1-5 | TRBV5-5 | CASSSWDTSNQPQHF | TGTGCCAGCAGCTCGTGGGACACCAGCAATCAGCCCCAGCATTTT
- | TRBD2 | 14 | TRBJ2-3 | TRBV20-1 | CSAVRAGGRDTQYF | TGCAGTGCCGTTCGGGCGGGGGGGCGTGATACGCAGTATTTT
- | - | 14 | TRBJ1-6 | TRBV20-1 | CSARRRTDASPLHF | TGCAGTGCCAGAAGGAGGACAGATGCTTCACCCCTCCACTTT
many | - | 13 | TRBJ2-5 | TRBV4-2 | CASSQDKEETQYF | TGTGCCAGCAGCCAAGACAAGGAAGAGACCCAGTACTTC
- | - | 16 | TRBJ2-1 | TRBV4-1 | CASSQVNLVSYNEQFF | TGCGCCAGCAGCCAAGTTAACCTTGTCTCCTACAATGAGCAGTTCTTC
many | - | 15 | TRBJ2-3 | TRBV9 | CASSVGVGSTDTQYF | TGTGCCAGCAGCGTAGGCGTTGGGAGCACAGATACGCAGTATTTT
many | - | 16 | TRBJ2-3 | TRBV4-3 | CASSQGDFSITDTQYF | TGCGCCAGCAGCCAAGGGGACTTTTCGATCACAGATACGCAGTATTTT
few | - | 11 | TRBJ2-3 | TRBV5-4 | CASTTTDTQYF | TGTGCCAGCACCACCACAGATACGCAGTATTTT
few | - | 13 | TRBJ2-1 | TRBV6-5 | CASSRGRPYEQFF | TGTGCCAGCAGTCGTGGCCGCCCCTATGAGCAGTTCTTC
- | TRBD2 | 16 | TRBJ2-7 | TRBV20-1 | CSAENRGLAGENEQYF | TGCAGTGCCGAAAACAGGGGACTAGCGGGAGAGAATGAGCAGTACTTC
few | - | 14 | TRBJ1-2 | TRBV5-6 | CASSFLDGLYGYTF | TGTGCCAGCAGCTTCCTTGACGGGCTCTATGGCTACACCTTC
- | - | 16 | TRBJ2-7 | TRBV27 | CASSLGRGSTRSEQYF | TGTGCCAGCAGCTTAGGACGGGGCTCGACTCGCTCCGAGCAGTACTTC
- | TRBD1 | 15 | TRBJ2-7 | TRBV7-3 | CASSMDRARTYEQYF | TGTGCCAGCAGCATGGACAGGGCCAGAACTTACGAGCAGTACTTC
many | - | 14 | TRBJ2-5 | TRBV5-1 | CASSFAGTEETQYF | TGCGCCAGCAGCTTTGCCGGGACGGAAGAGACCCAGTACTTC